The 13 T cell receptor beta chains reported below all come from one sample, sequenced in a study of cytomegalovirus exposure and HLA in healthy donors. The PCR contained 60 Vbeta and 13 Jbeta primers. The assay was immunoSEQ multiplex PCR, and TCRdb's table has in-frame clones only and misses some. This repertoire shows roughly 78,000 clones, 63% found once; its top ten account for more than 5%. Sequencing was performed on PBMCs. These receptors all come from a man aged 30 to 39 in good health and CMV-seropositive.

The V and J genes are TRBV29-1 and TRBJ2-2; 8 bases agree with TRBD1. Germline V CDR1 and CDR2: SQVTM, ANQGSEA. CDR3 length: 14 amino acids. Trimming removed 5 bases from V and 6 bases from J; junction bases left unmatched: 8. The CDR3 DNA reads as TGCAGCGTTCTCGCCAGGGGGCATGCCGGGGAGCTGTTTTTT. Its translation: CSVLARGHAGELFF.

The genes are TRBV6-5 and TRBJ1-4; 7 nucleotides match TRBD1. The CDR3 has 15 residues. In germline, CDR1 is MNHEY, CDR2 SVGAGI. The V and J ends lost 8 bases and 3 bases, in that order; junction bases with no gene match: 9. The CDR3 nucleotides read TGTGCCAGCCGCGACAGGGTGACAGCTAATGAAAAACTGTTTTTT. Its translation: CASRDRVTANEKLFF.

The chain carries TRBV7-3 and TRBJ2-3, with 14 positions matching TRBD2. J was trimmed by 2 bases and V by 6 bases; bases with no gene match: 4. Germline CDR1 and CDR2: SGHTA and FQGTGA. This CDR3 has 16 amino acids. CDR3 sequence reads: CASRLGLAGVTDTQYF. The CDR3, as DNA: TGTGCCAGCAGGTTGGGACTAGCGGGAGTCACAGATACGCAGTATTTT.

The rearrangement links TRBV28 to TRBJ1-5, with 10 bases lining up with TRBD1. Germline V gene data show CDR1 as MDHEN and CDR2 as SYDVKM. Unmatched junction bases numbered 3, after V lost 4 bases and J lost 6 bases. The CDR3 is 14 amino acids. In DNA form, the CDR3 reads TGTGCCAGCAGTTCCGGGACAGGGGTTCAGCCCCAGCATTTT. Translated, it gives CASSSGTGVQPQHF.

V and J are TRBV7-2 and TRBJ2-5; possibly TRBD1 for D (7 bases). Germline CDR1 SGHTA, CDR2 FQGNSA. This CDR3 spans 16 amino acids. V lost 2 bases and J lost 4, with 17 bases in between. CDR3 sequence reads: CASSLIGGGVGETQYF. The CDR3 bases are TGTGCCAGCAGCTTAATTGGAGGGGGCGTCGGAGAGACCCAGTACTTC.

The chain carries TRBV28 and TRBJ2-3, with D possibly being TRBD2 (5 bases). The CDR3 loop spans 15 amino acids. The germline V and J ends were trimmed by 8 bases and 0 bases, with 15 bases remaining between them. Germline V lookup: CDR1 MDHEN, CDR2 SYDVKM. CDR3 sequence reads: CASSLTGVSTDTQYF. CDR3 sequence (DNA): TGTGCCAGCTCTCTTACCGGGGTGAGCACAGATACGCAGTATTTT.

This clone was counted between two and nine times. CDR3 in DNA: TGCAGCGTTTCGGGACTAGCGGGGGGGCAGGGCACCGGGGAGCTGTTTTTT. Amino acid sequence: CSVSGLAGGQGTGELFF. The chain carries TRBV29-1 and TRBJ2-2; 16 nucleotides align to TRBD2. With V trimmed by 5 bases and J by 4 bases, 7 bases remained unmatched. The CDR3 consists of 17 residues. CDR1 and CDR2 from the germline V gene are SQVTM and ANQGSEA.

The genes are TRBV4-1 and TRBJ2-3; tentatively, D is TRBD1 (5 bases). The CDR3 spans 12 residues. Trimming took 4 bases from V and 8 from J, leaving 10 bases between them. Germline V gives CDR1 MGHRA, CDR2 YSYEKL. CDR3 DNA sequence: TGCGCCAGCAGCCCATTTGGGGCTACGCAGTATTTT. Amino acids: CASSPFGATQYF.

The chain has TRBV28 and TRBJ2-1, with TRBD2 matching over 7 bases. V gave up 3 bases and J gave up 5 bases; unmatched junction bases: 7. There are 15 residues in the CDR3. Per the germline V gene, CDR1 is MDHEN and CDR2 is SYDVKM. CDR3 sequence (DNA): TGTGCCAGCAGTTTGGGTGCCAGCGGGGACAATGAGCAGTTCTTC. This codes for CASSLGASGDNEQFF.

The V and J genes are TRBV9 and TRBJ2-7; 8 bases fit TRBD1. The CDR3 has 15 amino acids. The germline V gene has CDR1 SGDLS and CDR2 YYNGEE. V gave up 4 bases and J gave up 0 bases; unmatched junction bases: 6. CDR3 coding DNA: TGTGCCAGCAGCAAGACGGACAGGGTCTCCTACGAGCAGTACTTC. Its protein product is CASSKTDRVSYEQYF.

V and J are TRBV5-4 and TRBJ2-3; 8 bases align to TRBD2. Germline V gives CDR1 SGHNT, CDR2 YYREEE (reference sequence). The CDR3 runs to 15 residues. V shed 4 bases and J 4 bases; nucleotides not matched to a gene: 8. The CDR3 DNA sequence: TGTGCCAGCAGCCCCGGGGGGGGCGAGGCAGATACGCAGTATTTT. Amino acid sequence: CASSPGGGEADTQYF.

This clone was seen only a few times. The chain is built from TRBV7-3 and TRBJ1-3; no definite D call. The germline gives CDR1 SGHTA, CDR2 FQGTGA. CDR3 length equals 17 residues. The V gene lost 1 base and the J gene lost 2 bases, with 15 bases spanning the gap. The CDR3 region has the DNA TGTGCCAGCAGCTTAAACCCCCCGGGTGATGCTGGAAACACCATATATTTT. This sequence encodes CASSLNPPGDAGNTIYF. The variable domain in full, with the rest retrieved from reference TRBV7-3 and TRBJ1-3, is GAGVSQTPSNKVTEKGKYVELRCDPISGHTALYWYRQSLGQGPEFLIYFQGTGAADDSGLPNDRFFAVRPEGSVSTLKIQRTERGDSAVYLCASSLNPPGDAGNTIYFGEGSWLTVV.

The rearrangement joins TRBV27 to TRBJ2-7; 9 nucleotides match TRBD1. Germline V CDR1 and CDR2: MNHEY, SMNVEV (reference sequence). The V gene end was trimmed by 1 base and the J gene end by 2 bases; junction bases not matched to a gene: 6. CDR3 length equals 16 residues. The DNA for the CDR3 is TGTGCCAGCAGTTTATTTATAGGGACAGGGCCCTACGAGCAGTACTTC. Translating gives CASSLFIGTGPYEQYF.